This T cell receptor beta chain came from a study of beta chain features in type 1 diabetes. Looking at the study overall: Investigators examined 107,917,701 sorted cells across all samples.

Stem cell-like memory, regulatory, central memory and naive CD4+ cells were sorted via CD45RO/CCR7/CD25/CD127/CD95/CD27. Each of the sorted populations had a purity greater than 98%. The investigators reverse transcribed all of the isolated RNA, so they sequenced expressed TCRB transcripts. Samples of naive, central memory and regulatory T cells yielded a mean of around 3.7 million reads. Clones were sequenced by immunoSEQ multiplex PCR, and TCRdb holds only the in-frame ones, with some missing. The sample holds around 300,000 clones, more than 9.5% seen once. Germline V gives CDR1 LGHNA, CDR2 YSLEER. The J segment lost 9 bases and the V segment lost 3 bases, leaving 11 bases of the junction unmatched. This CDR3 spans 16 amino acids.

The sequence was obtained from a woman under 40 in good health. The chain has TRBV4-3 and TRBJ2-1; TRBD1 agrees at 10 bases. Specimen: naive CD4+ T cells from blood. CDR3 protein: CASSQGIDRGLGEQFF. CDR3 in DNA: TGCGCCAGCAGCCAGGGTATTGACAGGGGGCTAGGTGAGCAGTTCTTC.